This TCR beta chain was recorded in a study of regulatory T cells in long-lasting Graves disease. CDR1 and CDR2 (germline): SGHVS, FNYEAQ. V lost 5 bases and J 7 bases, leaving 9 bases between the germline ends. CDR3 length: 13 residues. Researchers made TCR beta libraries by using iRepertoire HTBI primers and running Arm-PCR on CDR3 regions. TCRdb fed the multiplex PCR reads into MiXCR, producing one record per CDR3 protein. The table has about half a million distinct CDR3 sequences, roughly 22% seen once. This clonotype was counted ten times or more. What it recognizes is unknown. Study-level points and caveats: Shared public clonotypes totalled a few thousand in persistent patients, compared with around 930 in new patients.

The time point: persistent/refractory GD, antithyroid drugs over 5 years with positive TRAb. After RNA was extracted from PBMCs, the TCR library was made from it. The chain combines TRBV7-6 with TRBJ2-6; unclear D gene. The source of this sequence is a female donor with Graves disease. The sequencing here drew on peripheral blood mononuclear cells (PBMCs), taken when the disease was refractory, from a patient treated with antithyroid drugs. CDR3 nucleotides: TGTGCCAGCAGCAGCCCTGTAGCCAACGTCCTGACTTTC. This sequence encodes CASSSPVANVLTF.